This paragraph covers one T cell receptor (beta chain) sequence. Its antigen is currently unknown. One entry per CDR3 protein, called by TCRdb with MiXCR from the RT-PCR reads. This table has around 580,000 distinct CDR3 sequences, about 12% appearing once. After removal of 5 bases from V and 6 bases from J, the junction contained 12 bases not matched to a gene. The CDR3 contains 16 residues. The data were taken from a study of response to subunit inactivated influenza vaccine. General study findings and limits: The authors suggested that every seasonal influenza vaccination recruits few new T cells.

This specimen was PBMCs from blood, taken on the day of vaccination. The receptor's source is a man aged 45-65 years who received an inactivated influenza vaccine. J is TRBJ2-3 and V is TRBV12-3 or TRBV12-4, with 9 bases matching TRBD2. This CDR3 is CASSPPGGGAPDTQYF. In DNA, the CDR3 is TGTGCCAGCAGTCCCCCTGGCGGGGGGGCCCCCGATACGCAGTATTTT.